The sequence of this TCR beta chain was determined in a study of T cells in Graves' hyperthyroidism and ophthalmopathy. From RNA transcripts, TCR beta CDR3 regions were amplified. A first-round RT-PCR of the TCR CDR3 used the HTBI primer set. Each CDR3 protein gets one entry after TCRdb re-called the multiplex PCR reads with MiXCR. The sample has about 840,000 distinct CDR3 sequences, around 39% seen once. Material: blood. The origin of this receptor is a man aged 18 to 30 with Graves' hyperthyroidism.

This CDR3 is CSAPLTGFQETQYF. The CDR3 DNA follows: TGCAGTGCCCCTCTCACAGGGTTCCAAGAGACCCAGTACTTC. The chain links TRBV20-1 to TRBJ2-5; D perhaps matches TRBD1 (6 bases). Germline V CDR1 and CDR2: DFQATT, SNEGSKA (reference sequence). With 6 bases removed from V and 1 base from J, the gap between germline ends came to 15 bases. The CDR3 contains 14 residues.